Listed here are 17 T cell receptor beta chains from one sample, sequenced in a study of cytomegalovirus exposure and HLA in healthy donors (dated by TCRdb to 2016 to 2017). Library generation was performed with the immunoSEQ multiplex PCR assay. A mixture of 60 forward primers for TCR Vbeta segments and 13 reverse primers for TCR Jbeta segments was used in the multiplex PCR. TCRdb carries this immuneACCESS record with in-frame sequences only. Its versions omit some clonotypes, under half of them owing to an unresolved V gene in the studies checked, with the rest unexplained. This sample holds 120,000 to 150,000 clones; around three quarters were observed only once. The ten top clones hold 2.5% to 3.5% of the sample. The sequencing input was PBMCs. Every receptor here comes from a man aged 40-49 years in good health and CMV-seropositive.

The chain links TRBV6-1 to TRBJ2-2; no definite D call. Germline-derived CDR1 and CDR2 are MNHNS and SASEGT. The CDR3 runs to 17 residues. V lost 2 bases and J lost 1, with 14 bases in between. CDR3 protein: CASSEMRGRGNTGELFF. The CDR3 nucleotides read TGTGCCAGCAGTGAAATGAGAGGCCGAGGGAACACCGGGGAGCTGTTTTTT.

The chain combines TRBV5-1 with TRBJ2-7, with 10 positions matching TRBD1. Germline trimming cut 2 bases from V and 3 bases from J; bases unmatched to any gene: 2. Germline CDR1 reads SGHRS; CDR2 reads YFSETQ. The CDR3 sequence is 14 residues long. The CDR3 DNA reads as TGCGCCAGCAGCTTCCGGGACAGGGGCTACGAGCAGTACTTC. Translation gives CASSFRDRGYEQYF. The variable domain in full, completed from reference TRBV5-1 and TRBJ2-7, reads KAGVTQTPRYLIKTRGQQVTLSCSPISGHRSVSWYQQTPGQGLQFLFEYFSETQRNKGNFPGRFSGRQFSNSRSEMNVSTLELGDSALYLCASSFRDRGYEQYFGPGTRLTVT.

Only a few counts were recorded for this clone. This chain joins TRBV2 and TRBJ1-2; tentatively, D is TRBD1 (5 bases). In germline, CDR1 is SNHLY, CDR2 FYNNEI. V dropped 4 bases and J dropped 3 bases, with 15 bases sitting between them. The CDR3 loop spans 15 amino acids. CDR3 nucleotides: TGTGCCAGCAGTGCACGGGGAGGGGTTGACTATGGCTACACCTTC. Encoded protein: CASSARGGVDYGYTF.

Only a few counts were recorded for this clone. The chain combines TRBV28 with TRBJ1-6; D might be TRBD1 (5 bases). Deletions cut 3 bases from V and 8 bases from J, with 11 bases between. The CDR3 has 14 residues. CDR1 and CDR2 from the germline V gene are MDHEN and SYDVKM. The CDR3, as DNA: TGTGCCAGCAGTTTTCAGGGTATTGATTCACCCCTCCACTTT. Protein sequence: CASSFQGIDSPLHF.

This chain uses TRBV15 with TRBJ2-1; TRBD2 agrees at 7 bases. The J segment lost 10 bases and the V segment lost 2 bases, leaving 17 bases of the junction unmatched. This CDR3 comprises 17 residues. Germline lookup yields CDR1 LNHNV and CDR2 YYDKDF (reference sequence). The CDR3 region is CATSRHSAGAAGGEQFF. CDR3 DNA: TGTGCCACCAGCAGACACTCGGCGGGAGCGGCCGGGGGAGAGCAGTTCTTC.

The chain joins TRBV7-3 to TRBJ2-1; TRBD2 aligns across 8 bases. V shed 3 bases, J shed 5 bases, and the junction held 6 bases outside the gene matches. Looked up from germline, CDR1 is SGHTA and CDR2 is FQGTGA. CDR3 length: 15 amino acids. Here the CDR3 DNA reads TGTGCCAGCAGCTTGAGCGGGAGATCGAACAATGAGCAGTTCTTC. It encodes CASSLSGRSNNEQFF.

The V gene is TRBV5-1, the J gene TRBJ2-3, with D possibly TRBD2 on 5 matching bases. Trimming removed 4 bases at V and 4 bases at J, with 13 bases between. CDR1 is SGHRS, CDR2 YFSETQ, per germline. This CDR3 region has 14 residues. The CDR3 bases are TGCGCCAGCAGCCTCAACTCGGACTCAGATACGCAGTATTTT. Amino acid sequence: CASSLNSDSDTQYF.

Of note for this clone: Other DNA sequences from this sample encode an identical CDR3 as well. The chain links TRBV29-1 to TRBJ1-3; 8 positions agree with TRBD1. The trim removed 7 bases at V and 5 bases at J, leaving 7 bases unmatched. Germline V gene sequence: CDR1 SQVTM, CDR2 ANQGSEA. The CDR3 sequence is 13 residues long. The CDR3 DNA reads as TGCAGCGCCTTATCAGGGGGCAGAAACACCATATATTTT. It encodes CSALSGGRNTIYF.

CDR3 amino acids: CASSLAGSGSGTDTQYF. The CDR3 bases are TGCGCCAGCAGCTTGGCGGGTAGCGGGAGCGGCACAGATACGCAGTATTTT. The V and J genes are TRBV5-1 and TRBJ2-3, with 9 positions matching TRBD2. V lost 0 bases and J lost 1; bases outside the gene matches: 6. This CDR3 comprises 17 residues. The V gene's germline CDR1 is SGHRS and CDR2 YFSETQ.

This rearrangement joins TRBV6-6 to TRBJ2-1; the match to TRBD2 covers 12 bases. Germline lookup yields CDR1 MNHNY and CDR2 SVGAGI (reference sequence). Trimming removed 7 bases from V and 8 bases from J; junction bases left unmatched: 3. The CDR3 sequence is 13 residues long. The CDR3 DNA is TGTGCCAGCATGCTAGCGGGAGGGGATGAGCAGTTCTTC. Protein: CASMLAGGDEQFF.

This chain links TRBV14 with TRBJ2-7; D remains ambiguous. This CDR3 spans 15 amino acids. Trimming pared 0 bases from V and 7 bases from J, leaving 16 bases between. Germline CDR1 is SGHDN and CDR2 is FVKESK. Here the CDR3 DNA reads TGTGCCAGCAGCCAAGATCCCACCCCCTCGCGAGAGCAGTACTTC. Translated, it gives CASSQDPTPSREQYF.

The chain carries TRBV6-1 and TRBJ2-7; no reliable D call. With 7 bases removed from V and 2 bases from J, the gap between germline ends came to 15 bases. The V gene's germline CDR1 is MNHNS and CDR2 SASEGT. This CDR3 is built from 14 residues. The chain's CDR3 is CASKPPWAAYEQYF. The DNA of the CDR3 is TGTGCCAGCAAGCCCCCTTGGGCAGCCTACGAGCAGTACTTC.

The chain employs TRBV10-3 and TRBJ1-2; the D is unclear. Germline-derived CDR1 and CDR2 are ENHRY and SYGVKD. The V end lost 2 bases, the J end lost 3 bases, and 7 bases lay between the germline ends. The CDR3 loop spans 13 amino acids. The CDR3 region is CAISEEEYYGYTF. The CDR3 DNA sequence: TGTGCCATCAGTGAGGAAGAGTACTATGGCTACACCTTC.

The rearrangement links TRBV7-8 to TRBJ1-2; D may be TRBD1 (6 bases). The length of the CDR3 is 15 residues. V gave up 5 bases and J gave up 2 bases, with 15 bases separating them. CDR1 is SGHVS, CDR2 FQNEAQ, per germline. The CDR3 DNA sequence: TGTGCCAGCAGCCCCGACAGGCGAACCAACTATGGCTACACCTTC. Residues: CASSPDRRTNYGYTF. Combining the CDR3 with reference TRBV7-8 and TRBJ1-2 gives the whole variable domain GAGVSQSPRYKVAKRGQDVALRCDPISGHVSLFWYQQALGQGPEFLTYFQNEAQLDKSGLPSDRFFAERPEGSVSTLKIQRTQQEDSAVYLCASSPDRRTNYGYTFGSGTRLTVV.

This clone has only a few counts. This chain's CDR3 is CASSATYEQYF. CDR3 sequence (DNA): TGTGCCAGCAGTGCGACCTACGAGCAGTACTTC. The V call is TRBV5-6, the J call TRBJ2-7; D is ambiguous. The germline V gene has CDR1 SGHDT and CDR2 YYEEEE. CDR3 length equals 11 residues. Trimming cost V 5 bases and J 2 bases, with 5 bases left between them.

The chain carries TRBV5-4 and TRBJ2-3, with 10 nucleotides matching TRBD1. The CDR3 has 17 amino acids. Germline V gene sequence: CDR1 SGHNT, CDR2 YYREEE (reference sequence). The V gene end was trimmed by 0 bases and the J gene end by 5 bases; junction bases not matched to a gene: 9. Here the CDR3 reads CASSLDRGGQGEDTQYF. The CDR3 DNA sequence: TGTGCCAGCAGCTTGGACAGGGGCGGACAGGGGGAAGATACGCAGTATTTT. The full variable domain, rest sourced from reference TRBV5-4 and TRBJ2-3, is ETGVTQSPTHLIKTRGQQVTLRCSSQSGHNTVSWYQQALGQGPQFIFQYYREEENGRGNFPPRFSGLQFPNYSSELNVNALELDDSALYLCASSLDRGGQGEDTQYFGPGTRLTVL.

The CDR3 bases are TGTGCCAGCAGCTCTCACAGGGGTCAGCCCCAGCATTTT. The encoded protein is CASSSHRGQPQHF. The chain recombines TRBV11-2 with TRBJ1-5; 7 nucleotides match TRBD1. This CDR3 spans 13 amino acids. V gave up 4 bases and J gave up 6 bases; unmatched junction bases: 3. Germline V gene sequence: CDR1 SGHAT, CDR2 FQNNGV.